This is a list of T cell receptor beta chains from one sample in a study of control samples from healthy donors and cancer patients. The table came from immunoSEQ multiplex PCR; TCRdb's copy has only in-frame clones and leaves some out. The sample holds about 410,000 clones, more than 80% seen once. The sequenced sample was PBMCs. These receptors all come from a man in his forties or fifties with head and neck cancer. The CDR3 runs from the conserved cysteine through the conserved F or W. D genes are given only for firm matches. Clone size is not always given. Where it is, it says once, few, many or a class for expanded clones.

size,D,J,V,DNA,CDR3
.,.,TRBJ2-7,TRBV6-4,TGTGCCAACATCGACCTGAGTGGACATTCGGGCCGACCTCCAAGCGAGCAGTACTTC,CANIDLSGHSGRPPSEQYF
few,.,TRBJ1-3,TRBV2,TGTGCCAGCGAGAAGGACGGTAGCTCTGGAAACACCATATATTTT,CASEKDGSSGNTIYF
.,TRBD1,TRBJ2-7,TRBV5-1,TGCGCCAGCAGCCGGGACAGGGAGTGGGCTAACACCTACGAGCAGTACTTC,CASSRDREWANTYEQYF
.,.,TRBJ2-7,TRBV29-1,TGCAGCGTTGAGACTATGCAGGATAACGAGCAGTACTTC,CSVETMQDNEQYF
.,TRBD1,TRBJ1-2,TRBV28,TGTGCCAGCAGTTTATGGGGGACAGGGGGCTATGGCTACACCTTC,CASSLWGTGGYGYTF
.,.,TRBJ1-5,TRBV6-2/TRBV6-3,TGTGCCAGCAGTACGGCCGGGGGCAGGGGTCAGCCCCAGCATTTT,CASSTAGGRGQPQHF
.,.,TRBJ1-1,TRBV18,TGTGCCAGCTCACCACCGTGGCAACGCACTGAAGCTTTCTTT,CASSPPWQRTEAFF
.,.,TRBJ2-1,TRBV9,TGTGCCAGCAGCGTAGAAGCGTCCTCCAATGAGCAGTTCTTC,CASSVEASSNEQFF
once,.,TRBJ2-2,TRBV19,TGTGCCAGTAGTACAACGTTGGGGGGAGAGCTGTTTTTT,CASSTTLGGELFF
.,.,TRBJ2-7,TRBV6-1,TGTGCCAGCAGTGATGGGATTAACAGCGACGAGCAGTACTTC,CASSDGINSDEQYF
.,.,TRBJ2-7,TRBV27,TGTGCCAGCAGTAGAATGACCGGGACGGGACTCTACGAGCAGTACTTC,CASSRMTGTGLYEQYF
.,TRBD2,TRBJ2-1,TRBV7-3,TGTGCCAGCAGCTACCGGGGGGTTGAACCCAATGAGCAGTTCTTC,CASSYRGVEPNEQFF
few,.,TRBJ1-1,TRBV30,TGTGCCTGGGGAGACAGGTTGAACACTGAAGCTTTCTTT,CAWGDRLNTEAFF
.,.,TRBJ1-4,TRBV7-6,TGTGCCAGCAGCCCCCGATTGACGTTGGGAGCGGCTAATGAAAAACTGTTTTTT,CASSPRLTLGAANEKLFF
.,.,TRBJ1-1,TRBV15,TGTGCCACCAGCAGATCCCATAACGACCCGTTCGGCACTGAAGCTTTCTTT,CATSRSHNDPFGTEAFF
.,.,TRBJ2-3,TRBV29-1,TGCAGCGTTGAAGGGGGAGGAGGGAGAACAGATACGCAGTATTTT,CSVEGGGGRTDTQYF
.,.,TRBJ2-2,TRBV4-3,TGCGCCAGCAGGAGGGAGGAGACAGCGATTGGGGAGCTGTTTTTT,CASRREETAIGELFF
few,.,TRBJ1-5,TRBV7-9,TGTGCCAGCAGCCCGTACCCGGATCAGCCCCAGCATTTT,CASSPYPDQPQHF
.,.,TRBJ1-6,TRBV6-5,TGTGCCGGCCAGAGGGAAGGAGACTCACCCCTCCACTTT,CAGQREGDSPLHF
.,.,TRBJ2-1,TRBV11-2,TGTGCCAGCAGCTTAGAGGGTTATCAGGGGATCCTAGACTACAATGAGCAGTTCTTC,CASSLEGYQGILDYNEQFF
.,TRBD2,TRBJ2-7,TRBV3-1/TRBV3-2,TGTGCCAGCAGCCATGCTGCAGCGGGAACCTACGAGCAGTACTTC,CASSHAAAGTYEQYF
.,TRBD1,TRBJ2-5,TRBV7-7,TGTGCTAGCAGCTACCGGACAGGAGGAGAGACCCAGTACTTC,CASSYRTGGETQYF
.,TRBD1,TRBJ2-7,TRBV28,TGTGCCACCATGACCCCGTGGGACAGGGGAAACGAGCAGTACTTC,CATMTPWDRGNEQYF
.,TRBD1,TRBJ1-2,TRBV3-1/TRBV3-2,TGTGCCTGTAAACCGGGACAGGGGGCAGAAGGCTACACCTTC,CACKPGQGAEGYTF
.,.,TRBJ1-6,TRBV12-3/TRBV12-4,TGTGCCAGCAGTGGGAGTTTGAGCCCTCACCACTTT,CASSGSLSPHHF
few,.,TRBJ1-2,TRBV24-1,TGTGCCACCAGTGATTTCGAAGGAGGGGCAGGGGGCTACACCTTC,CATSDFEGGAGGYTF
.,TRBD1,TRBJ2-5,TRBV27,TGTGCCAGCAGTCTCATCAGGACAGGGGGGGTCAGAGAGACCCAGTACTTC,CASSLIRTGGVRETQYF
.,.,TRBJ1-1,TRBV7-6,TGTGCCAGCAGCTCTTTACCCGACAGGCAGAACACTGAAGCTTTCTTT,CASSSLPDRQNTEAFF
.,.,TRBJ2-5,TRBV5-1,TGCGCCAGCAGCTTTGAACCGGTGAAAAAAGAGACCCAGTACTTC,CASSFEPVKKETQYF
.,TRBD2,TRBJ2-2,TRBV11-3,TGTGCCAGCAGCCTAGGGACTAGCCTGAACACCGGGGAGCTGTTTTTT,CASSLGTSLNTGELFF
.,.,TRBJ2-1,TRBV28,TGTGCCAGCAGCTCGCGGGGACCCATGTCATACAATGAGCAGTTCTTC,CASSSRGPMSYNEQFF
.,.,TRBJ2-2,TRBV7-3,TGTGCCAGCAACTTCGGGGTCGGGGAGCTGTTTTTT,CASNFGVGELFF
.,TRBD1,TRBJ1-1,TRBV30,TGTGCCTGGAGTGACGGGACAGGGGGCTGGAACACTGAAGCTTTCTTT,CAWSDGTGGWNTEAFF
.,TRBD1,TRBJ2-7,TRBV6-5,TGTGCCAGCAGACTCTGGGACAGGGGAGGCTACGAGCAGTACTTC,CASRLWDRGGYEQYF
.,.,TRBJ2-3,TRBV5-1,TGCGCCAGCAGCTTGGGACAGTTTAGCACAGATACGCAGTATTTT,CASSLGQFSTDTQYF
.,TRBD1,TRBJ1-3,TRBV7-8,TGTGCCAGCAGCTTAGGGACAGGTTCTGGAAACACCATATATTTT,CASSLGTGSGNTIYF
.,.,TRBJ1-4,TRBV29-1,TGCAGCGTTGGTGGATCTGCAACTAATGAAAAACTGTTTTTT,CSVGGSATNEKLFF
.,.,TRBJ1-4,TRBV5-5,TGTGCCAGCAGCGAGGACCCGGAGGGACTGTTTTTT,CASSEDPEGLFF
once,TRBD1,TRBJ1-2,TRBV18,TGTGCCAGCTCTGCTGGACAGGGAAACTATGGCTACACCTTC,CASSAGQGNYGYTF
.,.,TRBJ2-3,TRBV5-1,TGCGCCAGCACTGGGGTGGGCACAGATACGCAGTATTTT,CASTGVGTDTQYF
.,.,TRBJ2-3,TRBV24-1,TGTGCCACCAGTGAAACCGGGACCAACACAGATACGCAGTATTTT,CATSETGTNTDTQYF
.,.,TRBJ2-5,TRBV5-1,TGCGCCAGCAGCTTGGGAGGTGCCAGACTAGGAGAGACCCAGTACTTC,CASSLGGARLGETQYF
few,TRBD1,TRBJ1-3,TRBV28,TGTGCCACAGGACAGGCCACCTCTGGAAACACCATATATTTT,CATGQATSGNTIYF
.,TRBD1,TRBJ2-5,TRBV5-6,TGTGCCAGCAGCTCAGGGGGTTTAAGGGAGACCCAGTACTTC,CASSSGGLRETQYF
once,.,TRBJ1-5,TRBV7-2,TGTGCCAGCAGCTTGTCGACAGCTAGCAATCAGCCCCAGCATTTT,CASSLSTASNQPQHF
few,.,TRBJ1-4,TRBV7-2,TGTGCCAGCAGCTTAGATGACGTCGGGGGGGAAAAACTGTTTTTT,CASSLDDVGGEKLFF
few,.,TRBJ1-2,TRBV20-1,TGCAGTGCTATTGACAGGCCGTATGGCTACACCTTC,CSAIDRPYGYTF
.,.,TRBJ1-1,TRBV25-1,TGTGCCAGCAGTGAATGGGGGGAGAGGACTGAAGCTTTCTTT,CASSEWGERTEAFF
.,.,TRBJ1-2,TRBV27,TGTGCCAGCAGTCCTGACTCAGGGAATGGATTGGGTGGCTACACCTTC,CASSPDSGNGLGGYTF